The 27 T cell receptor beta chains reported below all come from one sample, sequenced in a study of PD-L1 blockade in urothelial cancer. Sample time point: peripheral blood 6 weeks after treatment start. This table comes from immunoSEQ multiplex PCR, and its TCRdb copy is limited to in-frame clones, with some not included. Of about 39,000 clones listed, roughly 84% are singletons. The sequences come from PBMCs, collected around atezolizumab (anti-PD-L1) treatment. Receptors originate from a middle-aged man with urothelial cancer.

CDR3: CASSSWTSGETQYF. CDR3 bases: TGTGCCAGCAGCTCCTGGACTAGCGGAGAGACCCAGTACTTC. This chain links TRBV11-2 with TRBJ2-5; 10 nucleotides match TRBD2. Trimming at V came to 4 bases and at J to 4 bases, leaving 3 bases not matched to a gene. The CDR3 extends over 14 amino acids. Looked up from germline, CDR1 is SGHAT and CDR2 is FQNNGV.

There are a few counts of this clone. The chain carries TRBV5-4 and TRBJ2-1; TRBD1 might be the D (6 bases). The CDR3 sequence is 16 residues long. Per germline, CDR1 SGHNT and CDR2 YYREEE (reference sequence). With 4 bases removed from V and 4 bases from J, the gap between germline ends came to 18 bases. CDR3 DNA: TGTGCCAGCAGCCCTCTGACTGGGGGCGGATACAATGAGCAGTTCTTC. Translation: CASSPLTGGGYNEQFF.

This clone was seen a handful of times. An end of the junction does not agree with germline; a read error may underlie this. The V and J genes are TRBV7-6 and TRBJ2-1; tentative D call: TRBD2 (6 bases). The CDR3 is 13 amino acids. Looked up from germline, CDR1 is SGHVS and CDR2 is FNYEAQ. As DNA, the CDR3 is TGTGCCAGCAGCTTAGAATGGGACTCCCCGTCGGTCTTC. Encoded protein: CASSLEWDSPSVF.

The chain links TRBV29-1 to TRBJ2-7; the match to TRBD1 covers 10 bases. After removal of 5 bases from V and 5 bases from J, the junction contained 15 bases not matched to a gene. Per germline, CDR1 SQVTM and CDR2 ANQGSEA. The CDR3 extends over 16 amino acids. The CDR3, as DNA: TGCAGCGTTCAACTAACCCGGGACAGGGGTACCGACGAGCAGTACTTC. Amino acid sequence: CSVQLTRDRGTDEQYF.

This chain connects TRBV6-6 to TRBJ1-2; 9 nucleotides agree with TRBD1. This CDR3 has 15 residues. Germline CDR1 MNHNY, CDR2 SVGAGI (reference sequence). The J segment lost 8 bases and the V segment lost 2 bases, leaving 9 bases of the junction unmatched. The CDR3 sequence is CASSYGATGTGGYTF. CDR3 nucleotide sequence: TGTGCCAGCAGTTACGGGGCCACGGGGACAGGGGGCTACACCTTC.

The chain combines TRBV5-4 with TRBJ1-1, with 7 bases aligning to TRBD1. Germline values: CDR1 SGHNT, CDR2 YYREEE (reference sequence). The CDR3 is 15 amino acids. The V gene end was trimmed by 2 bases and the J gene end by 3 bases; junction bases not matched to a gene: 7. Here the CDR3 DNA reads TGTGCCAGCAGCTTAGAGGGGGCCCTGTACACTGAAGCTTTCTTT. As protein: CASSLEGALYTEAFF.

The sample holds one count of this clone. CDR3 in DNA: TGTGCCAGCTCACCAAGCACCGACTATGGCTACACCTTC. Its protein product is CASSPSTDYGYTF. The genes are TRBV18 and TRBJ1-2; no firm D call. The CDR3 contains 13 residues. Germline V lookup: CDR1 KGHSH, CDR2 LQKENI. The V and J ends lost 2 bases and 3 bases respectively, with 7 bases between them.

The DNA for the CDR3 is TGTGCCAGCAGCCGCCTTGCGCAGGGGAGTCCCACAGATACGCAGTATTTT. Translated, it gives CASSRLAQGSPTDTQYF. The genes are TRBV7-3 and TRBJ2-3, with D tentatively TRBD1 (6 bases). CDR1 and CDR2 (germline): SGHTA, FQGTGA. This CDR3 has 17 amino acids. The V end lost 5 bases, the J end lost 2 bases, and 20 bases lay between the germline ends.

The chain links TRBV29-1 to TRBJ1-1; D gene ambiguous. CDR1 is SQVTM, CDR2 ANQGSEA, per germline. Trimming removed 4 bases at V and 1 base at J, with 7 bases between. This CDR3 has 12 amino acids. The chain's CDR3 is CSVAYTNTEAFF. CDR3 in DNA: TGCAGCGTTGCTTACACGAACACTGAAGCTTTCTTT.

V and J are TRBV6-6 and TRBJ1-5; TRBD1 aligns across 10 bases. The J segment lost 4 bases and the V segment lost 3 bases, leaving 6 bases of the junction unmatched. Germline V gene data show CDR1 as MNHNY and CDR2 as SVGAGI (reference sequence). CDR3 length: 16 residues. The CDR3 nucleotides are TGTGCCAGCAGTTATTCGACAGGGGGCCGGAATCAGCCCCAGCATTTT. Translating gives CASSYSTGGRNQPQHF.

This chain uses TRBV4-2 with TRBJ2-5; possibly TRBD2 for D (6 bases). The CDR3 loop spans 15 amino acids. V shed 0 bases and J shed 5 bases, with 13 bases lying between them. Looked up from germline, CDR1 is LGHNA and CDR2 is YNFKEQ. The DNA of the CDR3 is TGTGCCAGCAGCCAAGAGGGAGGCCTAGAGGAGACCCAGTACTTC. Encoded protein: CASSQEGGLEETQYF.

J is TRBJ2-1 and V is TRBV2; D call uncertain. This CDR3 comprises 15 residues. Trimming removed 5 bases from V and 9 bases from J, with 20 bases in between. Germline CDR1 and CDR2: SNHLY and FYNNEI. The CDR3 here is CASSNDIPVIGEQFF. CDR3 nucleotides: TGTGCCAGCAGTAACGACATCCCCGTTATCGGTGAGCAGTTCTTC. The whole variable domain, remainder taken from reference TRBV2 and TRBJ2-1, is EPEVTQTPSHQVTQMGQEVILRCVPISNHLYFYWYRQILGQKVEFLVSFYNNEISEKSEIFDDQFSVERPDGSNFTLKIRSTKLEDSAMYFCASSNDIPVIGEQFFGPGTRLTVL.

The J gene is TRBJ2-5, the V gene TRBV15; 8 bases map to TRBD1. Germline V CDR1 and CDR2: LNHNV, YYDKDF (reference sequence). The CDR3 has 14 amino acids. J lost 5 bases, V lost 5 bases, and 7 bases had no gene match. In DNA form, the CDR3 reads TGTGCCACCAGCGGGCAGGGGGCGGATGAGACCCAGTACTTC. It codes for CATSGQGADETQYF. Full variable domain (remainder filled in from reference TRBV15 and TRBJ2-5): DAMVIQNPRYQVTQFGKPVTLSCSQTLNHNVMYWYQQKSSQAPKLLFHYYDKDFNNEADTPDNFQSRRPNTSFCFLDIRSPGLGDTAMYLCATSGQGADETQYFGPGTRLLVL.

The table lists this clone with a count of one. The chain combines TRBV5-4 with TRBJ1-1, with D possibly being TRBD1 (5 bases). V shed 2 bases and J shed 12 bases, with 17 bases lying between them. CDR3 length equals 13 residues. The germline V gene has CDR1 SGHNT and CDR2 YYREEE (reference sequence). The DNA for the CDR3 is TGTGCCAGCAGCTTCCTCGGGGGAGGGAGACCTTTCTTT. Its translation: CASSFLGGGRPFF.

To note about this clone: One junction end disagrees with the germline gene, perhaps due to a read error. The genes are TRBV7-7 and TRBJ2-7; TRBD2 matches 7 bases. Germline CDR1 is SSHAT and CDR2 is FNYEAQ (reference sequence). The CDR3 is made up of 14 amino acids. The CDR3 reads CASSLERDSYEQYF. The DNA of the CDR3 is TGTGCTAGCAGCTTGGAGCGGGACTCCTACGAGCAGTACTTC.

The chain couples TRBV6-5 to TRBJ2-3, with 9 positions matching TRBD1. The V segment lost 0 bases and the J segment 2 bases; nucleotides outside the gene matches: 3. CDR3 length: 16 residues. Looked up from germline, CDR1 is MNHEY and CDR2 is SVGAGI. CDR3 amino acids: CASSYSGTGSTDTQYF. CDR3 DNA sequence: TGTGCCAGCAGTTACTCAGGGACAGGGTCCACAGATACGCAGTATTTT.

The chain uses TRBV28 and TRBJ1-1; 7 positions match TRBD1. The trim removed 4 bases at V and 5 bases at J, leaving 10 bases unmatched. CDR3 length equals 15 residues. The V gene's germline CDR1 is MDHEN and CDR2 SYDVKM. The CDR3 DNA sequence: TGTGCCAGCAGTTCCCCACAGGGGCTTGGGACTGAAGCTTTCTTT. This translates into CASSSPQGLGTEAFF.

This chain uses TRBV6-5 with TRBJ2-4; 7 nucleotides line up with TRBD1. After removal of 5 bases from V and 16 bases from J, the junction contained 11 bases not matched to a gene. The CDR3 extends over 12 amino acids. Per germline, CDR1 MNHEY and CDR2 SVGAGI. The chain's CDR3 is CASSGRDRASYF. The CDR3 nucleotides are TGTGCCAGCAGTGGCCGAGACAGGGCCTCTTACTTC.

This chain joins TRBV7-6 and TRBJ2-7, with D perhaps matching TRBD1 (5 bases). Germline V gene lookup returns CDR1 SGHVS and CDR2 FNYEAQ. The CDR3 is made up of 16 amino acids. V lost 2 bases and J lost 5, with 19 bases in between. This CDR3 is CASSLSGEGAQNEQYF. In DNA, the CDR3 is TGTGCCAGCAGCTTAAGTGGCGAAGGGGCGCAGAACGAGCAGTACTTC.

The chain's CDR3 is CASNEGGPLAETQYF. As DNA, the CDR3 is TGTGCCAGCAATGAGGGAGGGCCGTTGGCAGAGACCCAGTACTTC. The chain uses TRBV9 and TRBJ2-5; 7 bases agree with TRBD2. V was clipped by 6 bases and J by 4 bases; unmatched bases: 12. Germline V CDR1 and CDR2: SGDLS, YYNGEE. The CDR3 contains 15 residues.

The CDR3 is CASSYGTSDEQFF. The CDR3 DNA follows: TGTGCCAGCAGTTACGGGACTAGCGATGAGCAGTTCTTC. The chain couples TRBV6-5 to TRBJ2-1; TRBD2 matches at 10 bases. The ends lost 2 bases at V and 8 bases at J; junction bases unmatched: 0. The CDR3 extends over 13 amino acids. Germline V CDR1 and CDR2: MNHEY, SVGAGI.

The chain joins TRBV27 to TRBJ2-1, with D possibly being TRBD1 (6 bases). The CDR3 extends over 15 amino acids. Germline V gives CDR1 MNHEY, CDR2 SMNVEV (reference sequence). Deletions cut 3 bases from V and 5 bases from J, with 14 bases between. The CDR3 DNA is TGTGCCAGCAGTTTCGTACAGGGCATAAACAATGAGCAGTTCTTC. Translated: CASSFVQGINNEQFF.

The genes are TRBV19 and TRBJ2-5; tentatively, D is TRBD2 (6 bases). Germline CDR1 and CDR2: LNHDA and SQIVND (reference sequence). CDR3 size: 14 residues. The V gene lost 5 bases and the J gene lost 3 bases, with 13 bases spanning the gap. CDR3 sequence reads: CASSRQGGEETQYF. As DNA, the CDR3 is TGTGCCAGTAGTCGCCAGGGCGGGGAAGAGACCCAGTACTTC.

CDR3 nucleotide sequence: TGTGCCAGCACAGGAGGTCTCTATGGCTACACCTTC. Translation gives CASTGGLYGYTF. The genes are TRBV28 and TRBJ1-2, with no clear D. CDR1 is MDHEN and CDR2 is SYDVKM in the germline V gene. With 7 bases removed from V and 4 bases from J, the gap between germline ends came to 10 bases. CDR3 size: 12 residues.

There are a few counts of this clone. V gene TRBV5-1 combines with J gene TRBJ2-7, with 13 bases that match TRBD2. CDR1 is SGHRS, CDR2 YFSETQ, per germline. This CDR3 region has 16 residues. The V segment lost 4 bases and the J segment 2 bases; nucleotides outside the gene matches: 6. The CDR3 loop reads CASSRTSGSLTYEQYF. DNA for the CDR3: TGCGCCAGCAGCCGGACTAGCGGGAGTCTAACCTACGAGCAGTACTTC.

This clone was picked up one time. The gene calls are TRBV7-3 and TRBJ2-5, with 8 bases matching TRBD1. Germline trimming cut 5 bases from V and 2 bases from J; bases unmatched to any gene: 1. The CDR3 sequence is 13 residues long. The V gene's germline CDR1 is SGHTA and CDR2 FQGTGA. The chain's CDR3 is CASSGQGQETQYF. In DNA form, the CDR3 reads TGTGCCAGCAGCGGACAGGGACAAGAGACCCAGTACTTC.

The V and J genes are TRBV6-1 and TRBJ1-1, with TRBD1 as a possible D gene (6 bases). The V gene lost 6 bases and the J gene lost 1 base, with 9 bases spanning the gap. This CDR3 has 13 amino acids. Germline CDR1 and CDR2: MNHNS and SASEGT. The CDR3 protein is CASRLDRNTEAFF. In nucleotides, the CDR3 is TGTGCCAGCAGGTTGGACAGGAACACTGAAGCTTTCTTT.